Listed below are T cell receptor beta chains from one sample, sequenced in a study of shared clonotypes between healthy human individuals. The data were produced by immunoSEQ multiplex PCR, yet TCRdb's version contains in-frame clones alone and is incomplete. In the table there are roughly 1.5 million clones, around 98% of which are singletons. The source material was naive CD4+ T cells sorted from blood. These TCRs come from a man between 25 and 39 years old in good health. The CDR3 runs from the conserved cysteine through the conserved F or W. The D gene is left open where the match is weak. The size of a clone is reported for some rows only, either as once, few or many, or as a class for expanded clones.

J gene,D gene,clone size,V gene,CDR3 length,CDR3 protein,CDR3 DNA
TRBJ2-2,.,.,TRBV19,15,CASRLGSGDTGELFF,TGTGCCAGTAGGTTGGGGTCGGGCGACACCGGGGAGCTGTTTTTT
TRBJ2-5,TRBD2,.,TRBV6-5,14,CASIEREGLETQYF,TGTGCCAGTATCGAGCGGGAGGGCTTAGAGACCCAGTACTTC
TRBJ2-5,TRBD1,.,TRBV27,12,CASRITGGTQYF,TGTGCCAGCAGGATTACAGGGGGGACCCAGTACTTC
TRBJ2-1,.,.,TRBV5-6,16,CASSLVVAQPYNEQFF,TGTGCCAGCAGCTTGGTTGTAGCCCAGCCCTACAATGAGCAGTTCTTC
TRBJ2-2,.,.,TRBV5-1,16,CASSLAVLADTGELFF,TGCGCCAGCAGCTTGGCAGTCTTAGCGGATACCGGGGAGCTGTTTTTT
TRBJ2-3,.,few,TRBV5-8,11,CASSFTDTQYF,TGTGCCAGCAGCTTCACAGATACGCAGTATTTT
TRBJ2-1,.,.,TRBV5-1,13,CASSPEGHNEQFF,TGCGCCAGCAGCCCCGAGGGGCACAATGAGCAGTTCTTC
TRBJ2-7,.,.,TRBV7-2,16,CASSLSPAAQYYEQYF,TGTGCCAGCAGCTTAAGTCCGGCAGCCCAGTACTACGAGCAGTACTTC
TRBJ1-1,TRBD1,.,TRBV18,12,CASSLNRGEAFF,TGTGCCAGCTCACTGAACAGGGGAGAAGCTTTCTTT
TRBJ2-7,.,.,TRBV5-4,12,CASSLGIREQYF,TGTGCCAGCAGCTTGGGGATACGGGAGCAGTACTTC
TRBJ1-2,.,.,TRBV29-1,13,CSVEDPYGAGYTF,TGCAGCGTTGAAGATCCTTACGGGGCTGGCTACACCTTC
TRBJ1-5,TRBD1,.,TRBV19,17,CASRRDRGPLAHQPQHF,TGTGCCAGTAGGCGGGACAGGGGGCCCCTCGCTCATCAGCCCCAGCATTTT
TRBJ1-4,.,.,TRBV27,13,CASRGRVNEKLFF,TGTGCCAGCAGGGGCAGGGTAAATGAAAAACTGTTTTTT